This T cell receptor beta chain was sequenced during a study of blood T cell repertoires in COVID-19 (dated by TCRdb to the early 2020s). Concerning the study at large: Collaborator samples came from the United States, Italy and Spain and covered acute and convalescent phases of COVID-19. The samples were drawn from the first 160 participants of the ongoing ImmuneRACE study and from some 1,300 subjects provided by 6 global collaborators. The sample metadata nearly always contained a de-identified subject ID, COVID-19 status, age in years and sex. Where available, HLA class I and class II types were taken from metadata supplied by the sample provider and were not determined by assay-based typing. Deeply sampled blood TCRbeta repertoires from subjects exposed to, actively infected with, or recovered from COVID-19 were included in the dataset. The repertoires were released in a freely available public database meant as a resource for research on the immune response to SARS-CoV-2. The prospective study material was composed of cDNA or gDNA derived from T cells, B-cell-depleted T cells, or PBMCs.

The immunoSEQ Assay, a bias-controlled multiplex PCR, was used to amplify TCRbeta CDR3 regions from genomic DNA. As for the authors' bioinformatics: Within the assay, amplification of reference gene primers was used to estimate how many nucleated cells each sample contained. To quantify the absolute abundance of each unique TCRbeta CDR3 rearrangement, sequence reads were collapsed and filtered. For each sample, productive Simpson clonality was calculated as the square root of Simpson's diversity index over productive rearrangements. The clones in this table, taken by TCRdb from immuneACCESS, are in-frame only. Not every clone is retained; where verified, under half of the shortfall comes from an unresolved V gene, and the cause of the rest is unknown. That table furnishes V, J and clone size, whereas the DNA furnished D and trimming. The sample yields approximately 150,000 clones; roughly 90% were counted once. The ten biggest clones cover 15% to 20% of the sample.

Collaborating institutions collected whole blood in K2EDTA tubes following their own protocols. For TCRbeta analysis, collaborators shipped samples in one of three forms: frozen whole blood, isolated PBMCs, or DNA extracted from either of those sample types. This clone has a single count. It lacks a known antigen. Base qualities are not at hand, and no much larger clone is one base apart. V loses 7 bases at its end and J loses 7 bases; junction bases beyond the gene matches: 6. As encoded in the germline V gene, CDR1 is MNHEY while CDR2 is SVGAGI. The CDR3 covers 12 residues, taking in both the cysteine and the phenylalanine. Only the CDR3 DNA is retained, 36 bases long and in frame from the first base. On the study overall, not on this receptor specifically: How much clinical and demographic metadata was included differed by source and by participant, and the metadata was provided uncurated.

The V and J segments used are TRBV6-5 and TRBJ1-2; the junction holds 7 bases that match TRBD1. The sample comprised peripheral blood. The sequence was collected from a man in his sixties with active or convalescent COVID-19. The DNA is as follows: TGTGCCAGCAACCTCAGGGGGACTGGCTACACCTTC. Translated, this is CASNLRGTGYTF.